A single sample is the source of the 21 T cell receptor beta chains below, sequenced in a study of T cell responses to AZD1222 COVID-19 vaccine. Libraries were prepared by immunoSEQ multiplex PCR; TCRdb keeps only in-frame clonotypes and omits some of them. The sample has 150,000 or so clones, 75% to 95% seen once. The source was peripheral blood, collected on day 0 of AZD1222 vaccination. These receptors were obtained from an adult in good health.

The V gene is TRBV7-9, the J gene TRBJ2-3; 7 bases align to TRBD1. Losses at the gene ends were 2 bases for V and 0 bases for J; bases not matched to a gene: 5. CDR1 and CDR2 from the germline V gene are SEHNR and FQNEAQ (reference sequence). The CDR3 covers 16 residues. The CDR3 region has the DNA TGTGCCAGCAGCTTATCACGGGGACAGAGCACAGATACGCAGTATTTT. Protein: CASSLSRGQSTDTQYF.

V and J are TRBV19 and TRBJ1-2, with unresolved D. In germline, CDR1 is LNHDA, CDR2 SQIVND (reference sequence). Between the trimmed V and J ends, which lost 7 bases and 2 bases, there was a span of 17 bases. The CDR3 sequence is 15 residues long. CDR3 bases: TGTGCCAGTACCCTTACAACAGACCTCAACTATGGCTACACCTTC. Protein: CASTLTTDLNYGYTF.

The chain links TRBV5-1 to TRBJ1-4; weak D call: TRBD1 (6 bases). This CDR3 has 15 residues. The V and J ends lost 0 bases and 1 base respectively, with 7 bases between them. The germline gives CDR1 SGHRS, CDR2 YFSETQ. CDR3 sequence reads: CASSLGGQTNEKLFF. As DNA, the CDR3 is TGCGCCAGCAGCTTGGGGGGGCAAACTAATGAAAAACTGTTTTTT.

The rearrangement links TRBV18 to TRBJ1-2; D gene unclear. There are 13 residues in the CDR3. V lost 2 bases to trimming and J lost 12 bases, with 16 bases between them. Germline values: CDR1 KGHSH, CDR2 LQKENI. The CDR3 here is CASSPSGSIEHTF. The CDR3 DNA follows: TGTGCCAGCTCACCATCGGGCAGCATCGAACACACCTTC.

The table lists this clone with a count of one. This chain joins TRBV15 and TRBJ2-7; 8 bases align to TRBD1. The germline V gene encodes CDR1 LNHNV and CDR2 YYDKDF (reference sequence). The CDR3 runs 15 residues. The J segment lost 3 bases and the V segment lost 3 bases, leaving 7 bases of the junction unmatched. CDR3 in amino acids: CATSSTGTGFYEQYF. The CDR3 DNA sequence: TGTGCCACCAGCAGCACCGGGACAGGCTTCTACGAGCAGTACTTC.

This chain links TRBV11-3 with TRBJ2-1, with D perhaps TRBD2 (6 bases). The ends were cut back, 6 bases at V and 4 bases at J, with 16 bases in the middle. CDR1 and CDR2 from the germline V gene are SGHNT and YENEEA. This CDR3 region has 15 residues. The chain's CDR3 is CASRVRRELYNEQFF. As DNA, the CDR3 is TGTGCCAGCAGGGTCAGGAGGGAGCTTTACAATGAGCAGTTCTTC.

This chain connects TRBV28 to TRBJ1-4, with D tentatively TRBD1 (5 bases). V lost 6 bases and J lost 7, with 15 bases in between. CDR1 is MDHEN and CDR2 is SYDVKM in the germline V gene. This CDR3 contains 14 residues. The chain's CDR3 is CASSQTGVSEKLFF. CDR3 nucleotide sequence: TGTGCCAGCAGCCAGACGGGGGTATCTGAAAAACTGTTTTTT.

This clone has a handful of counts. The chain links TRBV24-1 to TRBJ1-5, with D perhaps matching TRBD1 (5 bases). Trimming left V 8 bases short and J 0 bases short, with 19 bases between. The germline CDR1 and CDR2 sequences are KGHDR and SFDVKD. The CDR3 totals 17 residues. CDR3 residues: CATISRDVFGSNQPQHF. Here the CDR3 DNA reads TGTGCCACCATAAGTCGGGACGTTTTCGGTAGCAATCAGCCCCAGCATTTT.

The J gene is TRBJ2-1, the V gene TRBV6-5, with 9 bases fitting TRBD1. Germline loops: CDR1 MNHEY, CDR2 SVGAGI. The V gene end was trimmed by 10 bases and the J gene end by 1 base; junction bases not matched to a gene: 8. CDR3 length equals 15 residues. CDR3 nucleotide sequence: TGTGCCACCCCAGCCGGGACAGGGTCCTACAATGAGCAGTTCTTC. Encoded protein: CATPAGTGSYNEQFF.

This rearrangement joins TRBV18 to TRBJ1-3; TRBD1 matches 11 bases. The germline V gene has CDR1 KGHSH and CDR2 LQKENI. The CDR3 consists of 17 residues. The V and J ends lost 3 bases and 2 bases, in that order; junction bases with no gene match: 6. The CDR3 here is CASSPTRGQGAGNTIYF. The CDR3 region has the DNA TGTGCCAGCTCACCGACGCGGGGACAGGGGGCTGGAAACACCATATATTTT.

A single count supports this clone. The chain has TRBV19 and TRBJ2-3, with 8 nucleotides matching TRBD2. The germline CDR1 and CDR2 sequences are LNHDA and SQIVND (reference sequence). CDR3 length: 16 residues. V shed 2 bases and J 5 bases; nucleotides not matched to a gene: 9. The CDR3 sequence: CASSIRSGGSGDTQYF. The CDR3 DNA follows: TGTGCCAGTAGTATACGGAGCGGGGGATCAGGAGATACGCAGTATTTT.

This clone was observed a handful of times. The chain carries TRBV5-1 and TRBJ2-2; tentative D call: TRBD1 (6 bases). The CDR3 has 15 residues. CDR1 and CDR2 from the germline V gene are SGHRS and YFSETQ. V shed 0 bases and J shed 2 bases, with 8 bases lying between them. DNA for the CDR3: TGCGCCAGCAGCTTGGTACAGGGAAACACCGGGGAGCTGTTTTTT. It codes for CASSLVQGNTGELFF.

This clone has at least ten counts. CDR3 bases: TGTGCCAGCAGTAATCGACAGGGGGACACAGATACGCAGTATTTT. It encodes CASSNRQGDTDTQYF. The V call is TRBV7-9, the J call TRBJ2-3; 9 positions agree with TRBD1. The ends lost 6 bases at V and 2 bases at J; junction bases unmatched: 6. This CDR3 is 15 amino acids long. Germline V gives CDR1 SEHNR, CDR2 FQNEAQ (reference sequence).

This sequence joins TRBV18 and TRBJ2-7, with D perhaps being TRBD1 or TRBD2 (5 bases each). The CDR3 covers 16 residues. Germline loops: CDR1 KGHSH, CDR2 LQKENI. Between the trimmed V and J ends, which lost 2 bases and 2 bases, there was a span of 16 bases. CDR3: CASSPGATRGTYEQYF. CDR3 bases: TGTGCCAGCTCACCAGGGGCCACCCGGGGAACCTACGAGCAGTACTTC.

The chain recombines TRBV9 with TRBJ1-5; D ambiguous. Germline V gene sequence: CDR1 SGDLS, CDR2 YYNGEE. The CDR3 sequence is 14 residues long. The ends were cut back, 4 bases at V and 7 bases at J, with 15 bases in the middle. The chain's CDR3 is CASSPSLDGQPQHF. In DNA, the CDR3 is TGTGCCAGCAGCCCCTCCTTGGACGGGCAGCCCCAGCATTTT.

The chain has TRBV5-6 and TRBJ1-5; D uncertain. Germline loops: CDR1 SGHDT, CDR2 YYEEEE. The CDR3 length is 13 residues. The V gene lost 0 bases and the J gene lost 4 bases, with 5 bases spanning the gap. The CDR3: CASSLGANQPQHF. The DNA for the CDR3 is TGTGCCAGCAGCTTGGGGGCGAATCAGCCCCAGCATTTT.

The chain combines TRBV6-1 with TRBJ1-1; TRBD1 agrees at 8 bases. Germline V lookup: CDR1 MNHNS, CDR2 SASEGT. The CDR3 length is 17 residues. After removal of 1 base from V and 11 bases from J, the junction contained 18 bases not matched to a gene. CDR3 DNA: TGTGCCAGCAGTGAAGTAATGGTGGGACAGGTGCTTCGGGTGGCTTTCTTT. Translating it yields CASSEVMVGQVLRVAFF.

The count of this clone is one. The rearrangement uses TRBV9 and TRBJ2-1; the match to TRBD1 covers 9 bases. The V and J ends lost 4 bases and 3 bases, in that order; junction bases with no gene match: 8. The CDR3 length is 16 residues. Germline-derived CDR1 and CDR2 are SGDLS and YYNGEE. In DNA form, the CDR3 reads TGTGCCAGCAGCCCAATGGGACAGGGCTTCTACAATGAGCAGTTCTTC. Translation gives CASSPMGQGFYNEQFF.

The chain links TRBV11-1 to TRBJ1-6, with 8 bases fitting TRBD1. Germline CDR1 is SGHAT and CDR2 is FQDESV (reference sequence). Trimming took 1 base from V and 9 from J; bases not matched to a gene: 2. The CDR3 extends over 14 amino acids. As DNA, the CDR3 is TGTGCCAGCAGCTTAGGGACAGGGCGTTCACCCCTCCACTTT. Translation gives CASSLGTGRSPLHF.

The chain employs TRBV4-1 and TRBJ1-6; D uncertain. Germline CDR1 reads MGHRA; CDR2 reads YSYEKL. The CDR3 sequence is 12 residues long. V was cut by 5 bases and J by 8 bases, with 7 bases left in between. Written as DNA, the CDR3 is TGCGCCAGCAGCTCCTGGGATTCACCCCTCCACTTT. The encoded protein is CASSSWDSPLHF.

V and J are TRBV5-1 and TRBJ2-1; 11 bases match TRBD2. The CDR3 is 21 amino acids. Germline V gene sequence: CDR1 SGHRS, CDR2 YFSETQ. V shed 3 bases and J 8 bases; nucleotides not matched to a gene: 25. The chain's CDR3 is CASSSWPNTAATGLAGDEQFF. The CDR3 bases are TGCGCCAGCAGCTCATGGCCTAATACTGCGGCGACCGGACTAGCGGGCGATGAGCAGTTCTTC.